The entry below describes one T cell receptor beta chain. This record comes from a study of blood T cell repertoires in COVID-19. This CDR3 region has 13 residues. CDR1 and CDR2 (germline): SGHRS, YFSETQ. Trimming stripped 2 bases from V and 3 bases from J, with 8 bases between. Data came from immunoSEQ multiplex PCR; TCRdb stores just in-frame clones and leaves some out. Among roughly 410,000 clones, 89% were seen once, and the ten largest hold roughly 1.6%. The chain recombines TRBV5-1 with TRBJ1-2, with D uncertain. Sequenced: peripheral blood. This TCR derives from a woman aged 40 to 50 with COVID-19, enrolled during active disease. CDR3 sequence: CASSFGRDYGYTF. The CDR3 DNA reads TGCGCCAGCAGCTTTGGGAGGGACTATGGCTACACCTTC.